The entry below gives a single T cell receptor beta chain sequence along with its context. Its cognate antigen has yet to be identified. No much larger clone is present one base from it, and per-base qualities are unavailable. V and J are trimmed by 5 bases and 4 bases, and the gene matches miss 3 bases of the junction. Looking up the germline V gene yields CDR1 SGDLS and CDR2 YYNGEE. Its CDR3 holds 12 amino acids, cysteine through phenylalanine. The entry retains the CDR3 DNA only, 36 bases that are in frame from base 1. The entire amount of isolated RNA was reverse transcribed using the High Capacity cDNA Reverse Transcription Kit, so the sequenced TCRB transcripts were expressed ones. Deep immunoSEQ sequencing was applied to naive, central memory and regulatory T cell samples, giving an average of approximately 4 million total reads per sample. After sorted cells were lysed in RLT buffer, RNA was extracted with DNase-treated RNeasy Micro or Mini kits, with the choice depending on cell number. To prevent cross-contamination, every cell subset was processed on its own, while patient and healthy donor samples were processed together. The immunoSEQ multiplex PCR was used to amplify TCRB sequences from cDNA, yielding 87-bp fragments that span the CDR3 region. The amplicons were sequenced using the Illumina HiSeq platform. In the authors' own workflow: PCR bias was computationally corrected using synthetic template baselines, reads within Hamming distance 2 were collapsed, and singletons that could not be merged were discarded. Reads were aligned against IMGT to assign V, D and J genes, CDR3 length and insertions or deletions at six rearrangement sites. Within each subset, clonotype counts were normalized to the number of sorted cells before true diversity and Gini coefficients were calculated with the tcR R package. The overlap coefficient, calculated on TCRB nucleotide sequences, was used to measure repertoire sharing. TCRdb retrieved this table from immuneACCESS and kept in-frame rearrangements only. Not all clones are present; in checked studies, unresolved V genes account for under half, and no reason is known for the remainder. V and J calls and clone size are as listed in that table; D and trimming were resolved from the DNA. The sample profile shows about 38,000 clones; around 60% of them were found once. Roughly 2% of the sample is in the top ten clones.

The sample is drawn from a study of beta chain features in type 1 diabetes (dated by TCRdb to the late 2010s). At the level of the whole study: No differences in mean age, gender distribution, total cell number or subset yield were found between patients and healthy donors. A total of over 95,000,000 sorted cells were examined across all samples, and RNA yield correlated strongly with the number of cells per subset. In the study, TCRB repertoires of sorted circulating CD4+ T cell subsets from recently diagnosed type 1 diabetes patients were compared with those of matched healthy donors. Whereas all 30 or so donors provided naive and central memory subsets, regulatory and stem cell-like memory subsets were isolated from just 8 patients and roughly eight healthy donors. What the work shows at the level of the full study, not this receptor alone: A moderate but significant shortening of TCRB CDR3 length was observed in type 1 diabetes patients in all four CD4+ subsets. The naive, central memory and regulatory TCRB repertoires appeared to resemble one another more closely among patients than among healthy donors. Sequencing cDNA rather than genomic DNA could over-represent highly expressing activated cells, although activation and CD3 levels did not differ between groups. Fewer insertions and more nucleotide deletions at VDJ recombination sites were observed in patients with type 1 diabetes, implying thymic rearrangement abnormalities. Because the HLA sub-analyses included only small numbers of individuals, any influence of HLA type on TCRB rearrangement was left unresolved. PCR may preferentially amplify shorter templates, but because patient and control samples were amplified and corrected together, any resulting skew would affect both groups equally.

Each donor gave one peripheral blood draw, averaging approximately 0.12 L, which was collected into heparinised tubes. A BD FACSAria II was used to sort naive, central memory, regulatory and stem cell-like memory CD4+ T cells with a panel that included CD45RO, CCR7, CD25, CD127, CD95 and CD27. All sorted populations exceeded 95% purity. PBMCs were isolated right away by Lymphoprep density gradient centrifugation and were stained directly, without culture. So that batch effects would be minimized, each experiment stained and sorted samples in pairs, pairing one healthy donor with one patient. The chain was built from TRBV9 and TRBJ2-7, and TRBD1 matches 7 of the central bases. Sequenced: Tregs from blood. The label giving this sample's cell subset or site can be read as: regulatory CD4+ T cells. This clonotype was obtained from a woman in her twenties or thirties in good health. The CDR3 loop reads CASSPQGYEQYF. The sequence in DNA is TGTGCCAGCAGTCCACAGGGGTACGAGCAGTACTTC.